This is a list of T cell receptor beta chains from one sample in a study of OX40 agonist ivuxolimab in advanced cancers. The data were produced by immunoSEQ multiplex PCR, yet TCRdb's version contains in-frame clones alone and is incomplete. The profile shows 78,000 or so clones, around nine tenths of them singletons. The sequencing here drew on CD4+ or CD8+ T cells sorted from blood, taken in a trial of the OX40 agonist ivuxolimab. All receptors come from an adult with an advanced solid tumor such as melanoma, head and neck, liver or kidney cancer. Both conserved end residues are trimmed from each CDR3. A D gene is named only where the DNA matches it firmly. Rows may omit the clone size; those that give it use once, few, many or a size class.

CDR3 protein: ASSLGGLTYEQY; V gene: TRBV5-1; J gene: TRBJ2-7; D gene: .; clone size: .
CDR3 protein: ASTLLGQGYGYT; V gene: TRBV2; J gene: TRBJ1-2; D gene: .; clone size: .
CDR3 protein: ASSLSGRLQETQY; V gene: TRBV5-1; J gene: TRBJ2-5; D gene: .; clone size: .
CDR3 protein: ASSRQDSYEQY; V gene: TRBV7-9; J gene: TRBJ2-7; D gene: .; clone size: few
CDR3 protein: ASSFSLSYEQY; V gene: TRBV7-8; J gene: TRBJ2-7; D gene: .; clone size: .
CDR3 protein: ASSEGGLAGGREQY; V gene: TRBV2; J gene: TRBJ2-7; D gene: TRBD2; clone size: .
CDR3 protein: ASGTGGSYYEQY; V gene: TRBV25-1; J gene: TRBJ2-7; D gene: TRBD1; clone size: .
CDR3 protein: ASSTSNQETQY; V gene: TRBV19; J gene: TRBJ2-5; D gene: .; clone size: .
CDR3 protein: ASSSRTGGNTIY; V gene: TRBV9; J gene: TRBJ1-3; D gene: TRBD1; clone size: .
CDR3 protein: ASRSGGASRCEQF; V gene: TRBV7-4; J gene: TRBJ2-1; D gene: TRBD2; clone size: .
CDR3 protein: ASSNGLVIYNEQF; V gene: TRBV6-5; J gene: TRBJ2-1; D gene: TRBD2; clone size: .
CDR3 protein: ASSLSRTSNAYEQY; V gene: TRBV27; J gene: TRBJ2-7; D gene: TRBD2; clone size: .
CDR3 protein: ASSTTGAGVGEQF; V gene: TRBV6-6; J gene: TRBJ2-1; D gene: TRBD1; clone size: .
CDR3 protein: ASSSQGDQPQH; V gene: TRBV11-3; J gene: TRBJ1-5; D gene: .; clone size: .
CDR3 protein: ASREGLAEPYEQY; V gene: TRBV10-3; J gene: .; D gene: TRBD2; clone size: .
CDR3 protein: ASSYSYRAPYEQY; V gene: TRBV6-5; J gene: TRBJ2-7; D gene: .; clone size: once
CDR3 protein: ASAREGSGTGFNYGYT; V gene: TRBV27; J gene: TRBJ1-2; D gene: TRBD1; clone size: once
CDR3 protein: ASSLGGPETQY; V gene: TRBV7-2; J gene: TRBJ2-5; D gene: .; clone size: .
CDR3 protein: AWSGSSGRRTDTQY; V gene: TRBV30; J gene: TRBJ2-3; D gene: TRBD2; clone size: .
CDR3 protein: ASSLGLGAEAF; V gene: TRBV5-6; J gene: TRBJ1-1; D gene: .; clone size: .
CDR3 protein: ASSGESARNSPLH; V gene: TRBV2; J gene: TRBJ1-6; D gene: .; clone size: .
CDR3 protein: ASSQEPSGRGEETQY; V gene: TRBV4-3; J gene: TRBJ2-5; D gene: TRBD2; clone size: .
CDR3 protein: ASSQESYNEQF; V gene: TRBV14; J gene: TRBJ2-1; D gene: .; clone size: .
CDR3 protein: AIKDEGLEVD; V gene: TRBV10-3; J gene: TRBJ2-5; D gene: .; clone size: .
CDR3 protein: ASSFLEGANYGYT; V gene: TRBV7-9; J gene: TRBJ1-2; D gene: .; clone size: .
CDR3 protein: AISEAKTSGVQETQY; V gene: TRBV10-3; J gene: TRBJ2-5; D gene: TRBD2; clone size: .
CDR3 protein: ASSLGQRDGYT; V gene: TRBV11-2; J gene: TRBJ1-2; D gene: .; clone size: .
CDR3 protein: ASSQQGRNTEAF; V gene: TRBV5-6; J gene: TRBJ1-1; D gene: .; clone size: once
CDR3 protein: AISRTGATYEQY; V gene: TRBV10-3; J gene: TRBJ2-7; D gene: TRBD1; clone size: once
CDR3 protein: ASSLELGIGEKLF; V gene: TRBV7-2; J gene: TRBJ1-4; D gene: .; clone size: .
CDR3 protein: ASSVDPYWAGGPYEQF; V gene: TRBV7-7; J gene: TRBJ2-1; D gene: TRBD2; clone size: .
CDR3 protein: ASSLVAGEDEQY; V gene: TRBV7-9; J gene: TRBJ2-7; D gene: TRBD2; clone size: once
CDR3 protein: ASSPRTAGRGYNEQF; V gene: TRBV18; J gene: TRBJ2-1; D gene: TRBD2; clone size: .
CDR3 protein: ASSWDRNQPQH; V gene: TRBV27; J gene: TRBJ1-5; D gene: TRBD1; clone size: .
CDR3 protein: ASSLGDTSGNTIY; V gene: TRBV5-1; J gene: TRBJ1-3; D gene: .; clone size: .
CDR3 protein: ASSRGLAGNEQF; V gene: TRBV5-8; J gene: TRBJ2-1; D gene: TRBD2; clone size: .
CDR3 protein: ASSSTTGGFGNEQF; V gene: TRBV5-1; J gene: TRBJ2-1; D gene: TRBD1; clone size: few
CDR3 protein: AGPGWGVLAGEYNEQF; V gene: TRBV19; J gene: TRBJ2-1; D gene: TRBD2; clone size: .
CDR3 protein: ASSFMGIMNTEAF; V gene: TRBV11-3; J gene: TRBJ1-1; D gene: .; clone size: .
CDR3 protein: ASSLDRGNYGYT; V gene: TRBV6-5; J gene: TRBJ1-2; D gene: .; clone size: .
CDR3 protein: ASSEDRVDQPQH; V gene: TRBV6-4; J gene: TRBJ1-5; D gene: TRBD1; clone size: .
CDR3 protein: ASSLRNTIY; V gene: TRBV7-2; J gene: TRBJ1-3; D gene: .; clone size: .
CDR3 protein: ASSSGTGGRTEAF; V gene: TRBV6-5; J gene: TRBJ1-1; D gene: TRBD1; clone size: .
CDR3 protein: ASSQVGWGDYNEQF; V gene: TRBV4-3; J gene: TRBJ2-1; D gene: .; clone size: .
CDR3 protein: ASSLQPALSYEQY; V gene: TRBV27; J gene: TRBJ2-7; D gene: .; clone size: .
CDR3 protein: ASSPAGQKTGELF; V gene: TRBV18; J gene: TRBJ2-2; D gene: .; clone size: .
CDR3 protein: AWGGTDTQY; V gene: TRBV30; J gene: TRBJ2-3; D gene: .; clone size: .
CDR3 protein: ASGRTGDSNQPQH; V gene: TRBV27; J gene: TRBJ1-5; D gene: TRBD1; clone size: .
CDR3 protein: ASRTLGGRSSGANVLT; V gene: TRBV11-2; J gene: TRBJ2-6; D gene: .; clone size: once
CDR3 protein: ASSLAAQSYNEQF; V gene: TRBV11-1; J gene: TRBJ2-1; D gene: .; clone size: .